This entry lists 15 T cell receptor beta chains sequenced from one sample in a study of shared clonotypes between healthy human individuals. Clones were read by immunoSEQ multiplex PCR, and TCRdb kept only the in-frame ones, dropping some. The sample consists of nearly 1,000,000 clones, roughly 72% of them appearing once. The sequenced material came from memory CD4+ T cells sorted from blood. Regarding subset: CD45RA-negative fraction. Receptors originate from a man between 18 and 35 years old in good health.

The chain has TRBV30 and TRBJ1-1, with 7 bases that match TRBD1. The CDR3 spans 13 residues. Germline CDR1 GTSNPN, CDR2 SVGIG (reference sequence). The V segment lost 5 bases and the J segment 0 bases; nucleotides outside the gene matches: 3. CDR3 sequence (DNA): TGTGCCTGGGTGGGACAGCTGAACACTGAAGCTTTCTTT. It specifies CAWVGQLNTEAFF.

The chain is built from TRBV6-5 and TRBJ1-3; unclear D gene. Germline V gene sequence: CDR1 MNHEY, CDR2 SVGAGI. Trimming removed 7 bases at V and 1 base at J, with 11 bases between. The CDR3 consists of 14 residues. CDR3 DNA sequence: TGTGCCAGCATCACCAAGGGATCTGGAAACACCATATATTTT. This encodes CASITKGSGNTIYF.

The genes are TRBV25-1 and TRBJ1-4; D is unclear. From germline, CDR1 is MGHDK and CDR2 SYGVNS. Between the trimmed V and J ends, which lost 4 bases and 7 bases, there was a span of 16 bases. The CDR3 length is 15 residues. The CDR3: CASSALPLAGEKLFF. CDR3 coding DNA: TGTGCCAGCAGTGCCCTACCGTTAGCGGGTGAAAAACTGTTTTTT. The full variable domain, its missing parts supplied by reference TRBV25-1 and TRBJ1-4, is EADIYQTPRYLVIGTGKKITLECSQTMGHDKMYWYQQDPGMELHLIHYSYGVNSTEKGDLSSESTVSRIRTEHFPLTLESARPSHTSQYLCASSALPLAGEKLFFGSGTQLSVL.

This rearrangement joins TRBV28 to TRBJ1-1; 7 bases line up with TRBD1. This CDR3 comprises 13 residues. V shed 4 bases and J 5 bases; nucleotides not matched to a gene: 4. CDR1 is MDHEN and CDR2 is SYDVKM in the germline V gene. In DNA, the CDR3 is TGTGCCAGCAGTTCGACAGGGCGGACTGAAGCTTTCTTT. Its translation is CASSSTGRTEAFF.

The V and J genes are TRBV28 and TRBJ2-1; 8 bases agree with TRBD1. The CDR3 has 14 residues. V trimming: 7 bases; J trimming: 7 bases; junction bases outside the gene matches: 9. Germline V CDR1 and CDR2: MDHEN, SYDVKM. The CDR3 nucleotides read TGTGCCAGCAAGGACAGGGCTGGCCTAAATGAGCAGTTCTTC. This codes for CASKDRAGLNEQFF.

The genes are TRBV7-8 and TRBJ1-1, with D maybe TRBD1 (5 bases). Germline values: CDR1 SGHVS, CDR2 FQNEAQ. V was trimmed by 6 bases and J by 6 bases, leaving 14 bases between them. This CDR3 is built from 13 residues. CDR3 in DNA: TGTGCCAGCAGTTCGGGGGACGGCCCTGAAGCTTTCTTT. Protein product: CASSSGDGPEAFF.

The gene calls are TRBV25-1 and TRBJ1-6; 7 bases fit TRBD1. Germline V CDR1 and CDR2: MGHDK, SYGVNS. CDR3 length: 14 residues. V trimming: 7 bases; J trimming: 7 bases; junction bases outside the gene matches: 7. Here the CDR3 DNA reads TGTGCCAGCACCGGGCAGGGGGGGAATTCACCCCTCCACTTT. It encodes CASTGQGGNSPLHF. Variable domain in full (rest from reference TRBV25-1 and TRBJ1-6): EADIYQTPRYLVIGTGKKITLECSQTMGHDKMYWYQQDPGMELHLIHYSYGVNSTEKGDLSSESTVSRIRTEHFPLTLESARPSHTSQYLCASTGQGGNSPLHFGNGTRLTVT.

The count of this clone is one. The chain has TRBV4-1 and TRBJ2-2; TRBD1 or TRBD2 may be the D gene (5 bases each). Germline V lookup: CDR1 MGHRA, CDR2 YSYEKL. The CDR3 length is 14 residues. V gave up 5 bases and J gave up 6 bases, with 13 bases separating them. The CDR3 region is CASSNEGYPGELFF. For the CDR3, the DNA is TGCGCCAGCAGCAACGAGGGGTACCCCGGGGAGCTGTTTTTT.

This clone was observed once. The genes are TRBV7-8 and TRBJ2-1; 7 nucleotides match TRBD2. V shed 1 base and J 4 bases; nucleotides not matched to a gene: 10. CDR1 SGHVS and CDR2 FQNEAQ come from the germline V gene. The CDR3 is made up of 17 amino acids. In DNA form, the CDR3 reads TGTGCCAGCAGCTTAGGCCCCGGGACTAAACTTTACAATGAGCAGTTCTTC. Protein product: CASSLGPGTKLYNEQFF.

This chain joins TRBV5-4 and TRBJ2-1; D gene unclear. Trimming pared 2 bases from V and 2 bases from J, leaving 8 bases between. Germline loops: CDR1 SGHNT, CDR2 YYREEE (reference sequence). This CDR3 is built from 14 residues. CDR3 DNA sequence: TGTGCCAGCAGCTTAGAACAGACCTACAATGAGCAGTTCTTC. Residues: CASSLEQTYNEQFF.

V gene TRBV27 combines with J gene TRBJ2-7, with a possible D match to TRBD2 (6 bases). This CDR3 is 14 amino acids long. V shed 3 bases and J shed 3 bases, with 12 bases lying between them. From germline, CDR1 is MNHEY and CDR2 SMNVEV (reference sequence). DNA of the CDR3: TGTGCCAGCAGTTTCCGGGACTGGCACTACGAGCAGTACTTC. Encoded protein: CASSFRDWHYEQYF.

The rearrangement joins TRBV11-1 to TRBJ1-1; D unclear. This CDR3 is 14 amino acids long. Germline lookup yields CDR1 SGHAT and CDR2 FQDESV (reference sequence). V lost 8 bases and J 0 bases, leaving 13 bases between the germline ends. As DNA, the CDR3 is TGTGCCAGCGGAGAACACGAGGTGAACACTGAAGCTTTCTTT. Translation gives CASGEHEVNTEAFF.

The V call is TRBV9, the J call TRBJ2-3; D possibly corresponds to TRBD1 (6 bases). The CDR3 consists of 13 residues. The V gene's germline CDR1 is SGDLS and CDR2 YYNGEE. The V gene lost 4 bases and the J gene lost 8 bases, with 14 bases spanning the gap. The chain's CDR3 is CASSPTGMATQYF. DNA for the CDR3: TGTGCCAGCAGCCCTACAGGGATGGCTACGCAGTATTTT.

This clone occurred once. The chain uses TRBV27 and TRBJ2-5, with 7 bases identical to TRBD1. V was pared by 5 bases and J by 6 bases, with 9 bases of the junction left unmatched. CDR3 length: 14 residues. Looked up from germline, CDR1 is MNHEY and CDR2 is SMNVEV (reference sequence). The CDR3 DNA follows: TGTGCCAGCAGTCCGACAGGGACCAAACAGACCCAGTACTTC. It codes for CASSPTGTKQTQYF.

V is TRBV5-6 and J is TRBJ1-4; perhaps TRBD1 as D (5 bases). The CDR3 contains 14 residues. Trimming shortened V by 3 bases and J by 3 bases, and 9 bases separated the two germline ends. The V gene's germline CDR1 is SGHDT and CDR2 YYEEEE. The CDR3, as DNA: TGTGCCAGCAGCTCAGGGACCCCTAATGAAAAACTGTTTTTT. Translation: CASSSGTPNEKLFF.